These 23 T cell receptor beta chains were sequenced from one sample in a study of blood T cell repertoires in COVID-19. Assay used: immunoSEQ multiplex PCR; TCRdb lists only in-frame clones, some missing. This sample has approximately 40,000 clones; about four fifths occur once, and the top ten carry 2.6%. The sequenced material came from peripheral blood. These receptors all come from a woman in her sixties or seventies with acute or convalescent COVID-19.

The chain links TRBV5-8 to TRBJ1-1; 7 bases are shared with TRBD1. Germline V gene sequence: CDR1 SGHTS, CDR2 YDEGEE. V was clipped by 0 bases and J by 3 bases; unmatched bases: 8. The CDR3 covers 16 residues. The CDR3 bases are TGTGCCAGCAGCTTGGTTTGGCAGGGGGTACACACTGAAGCTTTCTTT. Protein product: CASSLVWQGVHTEAFF.

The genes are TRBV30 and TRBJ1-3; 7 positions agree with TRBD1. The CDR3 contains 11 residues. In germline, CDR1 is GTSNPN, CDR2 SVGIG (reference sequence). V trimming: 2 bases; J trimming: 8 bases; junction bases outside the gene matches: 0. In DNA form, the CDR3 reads TGTGCCTGGAGTACAGGGGACACCATATATTTT. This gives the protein CAWSTGDTIYF.

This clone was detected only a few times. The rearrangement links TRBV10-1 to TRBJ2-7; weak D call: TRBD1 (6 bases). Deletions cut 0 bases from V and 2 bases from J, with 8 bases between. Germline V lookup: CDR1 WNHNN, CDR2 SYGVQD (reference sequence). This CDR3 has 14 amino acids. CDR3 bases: TGCGCCAGCAGTGAGTCCGACAGGACCTACGAGCAGTACTTC. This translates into CASSESDRTYEQYF.

For the CDR3, the DNA is TGTGCCAGCAGTTACTCGAGGCCGGCCAATGAGCAGTTCTTC. It codes for CASSYSRPANEQFF. The rearrangement uses TRBV6-5 and TRBJ2-1, with D uncertain. V was cut by 0 bases and J by 6 bases, with 9 bases left in between. This CDR3 region has 14 residues. The germline V gene has CDR1 MNHEY and CDR2 SVGAGI.

The CDR3 region has the DNA TGTGCCTGGAGGAGTACAACCCGGGGCTATGGCTACACCTTC. It codes for CAWRSTTRGYGYTF. The chain is built from TRBV30 and TRBJ1-2, with unresolved D. The V gene lost 3 bases and the J gene lost 4 bases, with 15 bases spanning the gap. This CDR3 region has 14 residues. The germline CDR1 and CDR2 sequences are GTSNPN and SVGIG (reference sequence).

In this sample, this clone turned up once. For the CDR3, the DNA is TGTGCCAGCAGTTCAGCATTGAGGTCTCGGCACGAGCAGTACTTC. The encoded protein is CASSSALRSRHEQYF. The chain joins TRBV28 to TRBJ2-7; D unresolved. The ends were cut back, 4 bases at V and 5 bases at J, with 18 bases in the middle. Germline assignment: CDR1 MDHEN and CDR2 SYDVKM. This CDR3 has 15 amino acids. The full variable domain, in which reference TRBV28 and TRBJ2-7 provide the parts outside the CDR3, is DVKVTQSSRYLVKRTGEKVFLECVQDMDHENMFWYRQDPGLGLRLIYFSYDVKMKEKGDIPEGYSVSREKKERFSLILESASTNQTSMYLCASSSALRSRHEQYFGPGTRLTVT.

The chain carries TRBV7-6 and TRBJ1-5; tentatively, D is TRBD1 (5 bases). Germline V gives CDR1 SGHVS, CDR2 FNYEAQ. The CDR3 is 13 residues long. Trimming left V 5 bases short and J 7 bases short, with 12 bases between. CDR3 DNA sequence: TGTGCCAGCAGCCTGCAGGGCGACCAGCCCCAGCATTTT. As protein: CASSLQGDQPQHF.

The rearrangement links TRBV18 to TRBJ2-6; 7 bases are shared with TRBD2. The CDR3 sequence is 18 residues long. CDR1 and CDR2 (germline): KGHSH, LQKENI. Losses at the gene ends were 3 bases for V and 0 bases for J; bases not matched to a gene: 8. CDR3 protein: CASSPGGVRFSGANVLTF. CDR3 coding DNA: TGTGCCAGCTCACCGGGAGGGGTCCGCTTCTCTGGGGCCAACGTCCTGACTTTC.

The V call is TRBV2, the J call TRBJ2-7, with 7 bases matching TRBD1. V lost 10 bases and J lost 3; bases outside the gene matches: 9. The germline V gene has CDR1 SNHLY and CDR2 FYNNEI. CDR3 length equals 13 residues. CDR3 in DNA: TGTGCCACTATGGGACAGACTTTCTACGAGCAGTACTTC. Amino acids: CATMGQTFYEQYF.

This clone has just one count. CDR3: CASRVGRDNSPLHF. The DNA for the CDR3 is TGTGCCAGCAGGGTGGGCAGGGATAATTCACCCCTCCACTTT. This chain joins TRBV2 and TRBJ1-6, with TRBD1 as a possible D gene (5 bases). CDR1 and CDR2 (germline): SNHLY, FYNNEI. Trimming left V 6 bases short and J 5 bases short, with 11 bases between. The CDR3 contains 14 residues.

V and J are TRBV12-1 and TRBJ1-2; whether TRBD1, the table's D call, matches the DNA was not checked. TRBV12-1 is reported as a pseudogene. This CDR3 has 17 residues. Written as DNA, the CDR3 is TGTGCCAGCAGCTTTCTGGGCCGGACAGGGGGCTCCTATGGCTACACCTTC. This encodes CASSFLGRTGGSYGYTF.

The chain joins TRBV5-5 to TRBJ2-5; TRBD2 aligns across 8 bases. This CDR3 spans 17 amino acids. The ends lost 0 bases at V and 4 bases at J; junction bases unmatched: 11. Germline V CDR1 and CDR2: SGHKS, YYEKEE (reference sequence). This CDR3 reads CASSLGRASGLRETQYF. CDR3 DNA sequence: TGTGCCAGCAGCTTGGGTAGGGCTAGCGGGCTGCGAGAGACCCAGTACTTC.

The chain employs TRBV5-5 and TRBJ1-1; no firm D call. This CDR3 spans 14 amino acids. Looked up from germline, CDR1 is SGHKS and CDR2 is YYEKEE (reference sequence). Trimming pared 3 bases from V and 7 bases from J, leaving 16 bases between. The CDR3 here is CASSSEWQTIEAFF. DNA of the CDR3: TGTGCCAGCAGCTCCGAGTGGCAGACTATTGAAGCTTTCTTT. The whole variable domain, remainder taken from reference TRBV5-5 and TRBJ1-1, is DAGVTQSPTHLIKTRGQQVTLRCSPISGHKSVSWYQQVLGQGPQFIFQYYEKEERGRGNFPDRFSARQFPNYSSELNVNALLLGDSALYLCASSSEWQTIEAFFGQGTRLTVV.

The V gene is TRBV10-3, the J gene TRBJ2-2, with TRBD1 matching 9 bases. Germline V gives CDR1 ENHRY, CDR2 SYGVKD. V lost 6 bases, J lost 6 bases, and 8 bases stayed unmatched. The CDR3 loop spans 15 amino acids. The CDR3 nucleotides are TGTGCCATCAGCGGGGGACAGGGAGGTTCCGGGGAGCTGTTTTTT. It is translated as CAISGGQGGSGELFF.

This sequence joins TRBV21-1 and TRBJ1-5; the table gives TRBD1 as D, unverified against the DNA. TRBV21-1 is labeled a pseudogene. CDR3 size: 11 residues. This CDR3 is CASSPPGPQHF. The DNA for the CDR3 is TGTGCCAGCAGCCCCCCAGGGCCCCAGCATTTT.

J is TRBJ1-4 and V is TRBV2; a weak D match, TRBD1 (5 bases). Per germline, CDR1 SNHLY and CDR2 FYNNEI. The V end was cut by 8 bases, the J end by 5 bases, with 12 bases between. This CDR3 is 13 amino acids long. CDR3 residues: CASRTFQNEKLFF. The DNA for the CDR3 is TGTGCCAGCCGGACATTCCAGAATGAAAAACTGTTTTTT.

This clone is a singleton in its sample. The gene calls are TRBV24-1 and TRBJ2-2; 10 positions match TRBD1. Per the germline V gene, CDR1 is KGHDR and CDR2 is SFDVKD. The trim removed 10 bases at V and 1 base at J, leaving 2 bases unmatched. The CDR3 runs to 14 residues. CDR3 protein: CATGDRGNTGELFF. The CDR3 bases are TGTGCCACAGGGGACAGGGGGAACACCGGGGAGCTGTTTTTT.

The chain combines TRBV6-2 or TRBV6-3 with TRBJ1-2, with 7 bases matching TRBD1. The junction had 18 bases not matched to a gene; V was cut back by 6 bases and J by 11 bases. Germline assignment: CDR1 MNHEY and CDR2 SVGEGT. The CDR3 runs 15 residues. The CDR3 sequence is CASSRGTVLWKGYTF. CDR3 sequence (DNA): TGTGCCAGCAGCCGGGGGACAGTGCTATGGAAAGGATACACCTTC.

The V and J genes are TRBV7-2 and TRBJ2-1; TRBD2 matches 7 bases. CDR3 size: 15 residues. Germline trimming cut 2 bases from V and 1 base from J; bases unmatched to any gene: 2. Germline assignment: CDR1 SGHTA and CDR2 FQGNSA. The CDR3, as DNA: TGTGCCAGCAGCTTAAGTAGCGGGTCCTACAATGAGCAGTTCTTC. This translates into CASSLSSGSYNEQFF.

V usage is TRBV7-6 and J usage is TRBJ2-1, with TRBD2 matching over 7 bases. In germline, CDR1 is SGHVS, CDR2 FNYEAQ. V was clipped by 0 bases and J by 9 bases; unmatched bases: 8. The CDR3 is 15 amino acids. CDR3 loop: CASSLASTSVSEQFF. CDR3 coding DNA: TGTGCCAGCAGCTTAGCTTCCACTAGCGTAAGTGAGCAGTTCTTC.

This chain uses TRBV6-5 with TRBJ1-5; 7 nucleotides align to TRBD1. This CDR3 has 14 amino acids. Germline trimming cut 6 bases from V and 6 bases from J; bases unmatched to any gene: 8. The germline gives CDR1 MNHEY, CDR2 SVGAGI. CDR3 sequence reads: CASRPTGQGQPQHF. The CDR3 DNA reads TGTGCCAGCAGACCGACAGGGCAGGGTCAGCCCCAGCATTTT.

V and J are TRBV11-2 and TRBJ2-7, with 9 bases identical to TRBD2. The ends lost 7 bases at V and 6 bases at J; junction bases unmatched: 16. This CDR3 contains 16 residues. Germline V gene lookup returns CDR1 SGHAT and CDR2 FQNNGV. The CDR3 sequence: CASTVGGGALFSEQYF. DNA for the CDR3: TGTGCCAGCACCGTGGGCGGGGGGGCTCTTTTTTCCGAGCAGTACTTC.

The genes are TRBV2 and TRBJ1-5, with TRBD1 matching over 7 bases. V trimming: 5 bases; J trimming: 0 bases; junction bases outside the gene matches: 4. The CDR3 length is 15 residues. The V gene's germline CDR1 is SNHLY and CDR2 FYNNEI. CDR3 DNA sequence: TGTGCCAGCAGTCCCGGGACAGATAGCAATCAGCCCCAGCATTTT. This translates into CASSPGTDSNQPQHF.